The 11 T cell receptor beta chains listed next were all sequenced from one sample in a study of vaccination and CD4 T cells after COVID-19. With the Oncomine TCR Beta short-read assay, DNA from cultured CD4+ T cells was sequenced. In TCRdb, the PCR reads were re-called with MiXCR into one record per CDR3 protein. The sample carries 11,000 to 15,000 distinct CDR3 sequences, around 56% recorded once. The sample's treatment: approximately 10-day PBMC culture with coronavirus spike peptide pools or control peptides (ViraFEST assay). For these TCRs, the target antigens are not known. The sequenced sample consisted of CD4+ T cells from blood, cultured in vitro. The receptor source for this set is a human donor who had recovered from COVID-19.

This clonotype was picked up a small number of times. V gene TRBV5-8 combines with J gene TRBJ2-3; D is unresolved. Germline lookup yields CDR1 SGHTS and CDR2 YDEGEE. The CDR3 length is 16 residues. With 0 bases removed from V and 0 bases from J, the gap between germline ends came to 11 bases. The CDR3 is CASSLEGRTSTDTQYF. For the CDR3, the DNA is TGTGCCAGCAGCTTGGAAGGGCGTACTAGCACAGATACGCAGTATTTT. The full variable domain, with the rest looked up from reference TRBV5-8 and TRBJ2-3, is EAGVTQSPTHLIKTRGQQATLRCSPISGHTSVYWYQQALGLGLQFLLWYDEGEERNRGNFPPRFSGRQFPNYSSELNVNALELEDSALYLCASSLEGRTSTDTQYFGPGTRLTVL.

The chain combines TRBV2 with TRBJ2-2; D remains ambiguous. Germline values: CDR1 SNHLY, CDR2 FYNNEI. Trimming shortened V by 7 bases and J by 3 bases, and 9 bases separated the two germline ends. This CDR3 spans 13 amino acids. DNA of the CDR3: TGTGCCAGCAAAGGAATCTACACCGGGGAGCTGTTTTTT. Encoded protein: CASKGIYTGELFF.

This chain joins TRBV6-2 or TRBV6-3 and TRBJ2-3, with unresolved D. The CDR3 runs to 11 residues. The V end lost 10 bases, the J end lost 0 bases, and 5 bases lay between the germline ends. The germline V gene encodes CDR1 MNHEY and CDR2 SVGEGT. The CDR3 region is CATLSTDTQYF. The DNA of the CDR3 is TGTGCCACCCTTAGCACAGATACGCAGTATTTT.

The chain employs TRBV19 and TRBJ2-3; TRBD2 matches at 8 bases. The length of the CDR3 is 15 residues. CDR1 and CDR2 from the germline V gene are LNHDA and SQIVND (reference sequence). Germline trimming cut 1 base from V and 6 bases from J; bases unmatched to any gene: 6. In DNA, the CDR3 is TGTGCCAGTAGTATAGGTGCGGGGGGCGTGGATACGCAGTATTTT. It yields the protein CASSIGAGGVDTQYF.

V gene TRBV10-2 combines with J gene TRBJ2-7; 11 bases are shared with TRBD2. Germline loops: CDR1 WSHSY, CDR2 SAAADI. J lost 4 bases, V lost 2 bases, and 19 bases had no gene match. This CDR3 contains 20 residues. For the CDR3, the DNA is TGCGCCAGCAGTGAGACAAGGGGAAGATTAACTAGCGGGAGCGGGTACGAGCAGTACTTC. It yields the protein CASSETRGRLTSGSGYEQYF.

This clonotype was detected a few times. The chain combines TRBV20-1 with TRBJ2-1; D unresolved. The V end lost 5 bases, the J end lost 6 bases, and 11 bases lay between the germline ends. This CDR3 has 12 residues. Looked up from germline, CDR1 is DFQATT and CDR2 is SNEGSKA (reference sequence). The CDR3 region is CSAWNQFNEQFF. CDR3 coding DNA: TGCAGTGCTTGGAATCAATTCAATGAGCAGTTCTTC.

V gene TRBV20-1 combines with J gene TRBJ2-6; TRBD1 matches 10 bases. Germline V CDR1 and CDR2: DFQATT, SNEGSKA (reference sequence). V lost 6 bases, J lost 0 bases, and 5 bases stayed unmatched. The CDR3 is 16 amino acids. The CDR3 nucleotides read TGCAGTGCCGGGACAGGGGTTTCCTCTGGGGCCAACGTCCTGACTTTC. It translates to CSAGTGVSSGANVLTF.

J is TRBJ2-4 and V is TRBV15; the D gene is possibly TRBD2 (5 bases). The CDR3 is 16 residues long. The V end was cut by 3 bases, the J end by 6 bases, with 18 bases between. Germline assignment: CDR1 LNHNV and CDR2 YYDKDF (reference sequence). The CDR3 protein is CATSRPTGIRGNIQYF. The CDR3 DNA reads as TGTGCCACCAGCAGGCCGACCGGGATCCGGGGAAACATTCAGTACTTC.

A few counts support this clonotype. The rearrangement joins TRBV20-1 to TRBJ2-7; 7 nucleotides match TRBD2. From germline, CDR1 is DFQATT and CDR2 SNEGSKA (reference sequence). J lost 6 bases, V lost 4 bases, and 6 bases had no gene match. The CDR3 runs 12 residues. CDR3 region: CSAKRGTTEQYF. The CDR3 nucleotides read TGCAGTGCTAAACGCGGGACTACCGAGCAGTACTTC.

The chain recombines TRBV20-1 with TRBJ2-7; TRBD2 matches at 11 bases. The CDR3 sequence is 16 residues long. Germline V CDR1 and CDR2: DFQATT, SNEGSKA (reference sequence). Trimming removed 3 bases from V and 0 bases from J; junction bases left unmatched: 7. The CDR3 spells CSARLAGGRGSYEQYF. The CDR3 DNA reads TGCAGTGCTAGGCTAGCGGGAGGCCGGGGCTCCTACGAGCAGTACTTC.

This clonotype appeared a few times. The chain employs TRBV7-2 and TRBJ2-3; D could derive from TRBD1 or TRBD2 (6 bases each). The CDR3 extends over 14 amino acids. Per germline, CDR1 SGHTA and CDR2 FQGNSA. Trimming took off 8 bases at V and 6 bases at J, with 18 bases between the two ends. The chain's CDR3 is CASLPTGAWDTQYF. DNA of the CDR3: TGTGCCAGCCTCCCGACGGGGGCTTGGGATACGCAGTATTTT.